These T cell receptor beta chains were read from a single sample in a study of T cells in Graves' hyperthyroidism and ophthalmopathy. MiXCR, applied by TCRdb to the multiplex PCR reads, yields one record per CDR3 protein. This sample yields 200,000 to 250,000 distinct CDR3 sequences, of which roughly a sixth are seen a single time; roughly 49% belongs to the top ten. The specimen was blood. The receptors derive from a woman between 50 and 59 years old with Graves' hyperthyroidism. CDR3s include the opening cysteine and the closing phenylalanine or tryptophan.

J: TRBJ2-1
V: TRBV14
CDR3: CASSSPGTGFYNEQFF

J: TRBJ2-3
V: TRBV28
CDR3: CASSTRYTDTQYF

J: TRBJ1-2
V: TRBV7-9
CDR3: CASSLSGQSYGYTF

J: TRBJ2-1
V: TRBV6-1
CDR3: CASSEGWQGLLNEQFF

J: TRBJ2-7
V: TRBV7-8
CDR3: CASSSQFEQYF

J: TRBJ1-5
V: TRBV12-3/TRBV12-4
CDR3: CASRPPPGTSKTPQHF

J: TRBJ1-1
V: TRBV29-1
CDR3: CSATGSGNTEAFF

J: TRBJ2-7
V: TRBV10-3
CDR3: CAISELPGREQYF

J: TRBJ2-3
V: TRBV6-1
CDR3: CASSGRLAGGIDTQYF

J: TRBJ1-2
V: TRBV27
CDR3: CASMPAGGLENGYTF

J: TRBJ1-5
V: TRBV7-8
CDR3: CASSLSWDPNQPQHF

J: TRBJ1-6
V: TRBV7-9
CDR3: CASSPTATVKPLHF

J: TRBJ2-7
V: TRBV7-9
CDR3: CASSHPRAGVVYEQYF

J: TRBJ2-1
V: TRBV20-1
CDR3: CSARWTSGRASNEQFF

J: TRBJ2-7
V: TRBV27
CDR3: CASSLLPGQGSYEQYF

J: TRBJ1-6
V: TRBV12-3/TRBV12-4
CDR3: CASSWGQVYSPLHF

J: TRBJ2-1
V: TRBV20-1
CDR3: CSASGGFGLADSSYNEQFF

J: TRBJ1-1
V: TRBV4-1
CDR3: CASSQELKGRTEAFF

J: TRBJ2-1
V: TRBV12-5
CDR3: CASGLLGTSGSNEQFF

J: TRBJ2-7
V: TRBV4-2
CDR3: CASSQEGQGISYEQYF

J: TRBJ2-7
V: TRBV28
CDR3: CASSWPGTYYEQYF

J: TRBJ1-1
V: TRBV5-1
CDR3: CASSIGQGLNTEAFF

J: TRBJ2-1
V: TRBV20-1
CDR3: CSAREAGTDRREQFF

J: TRBJ2-5
V: TRBV5-1
CDR3: CASSSMTGQETQYF

J: TRBJ2-7
V: TRBV5-1
CDR3: CASRRLAGGNEQYF

J: TRBJ1-1
V: TRBV9
CDR3: CASSVTAAMNTEAFF

J: TRBJ2-7
V: TRBV28
CDR3: CASSFVNEQYF

J: TRBJ1-6
V: TRBV28
CDR3: CASSLLHRGPLGSPLHF

J: TRBJ2-7
V: TRBV20-1
CDR3: CSASRDTYEQYF

J: TRBJ2-7
V: TRBV19
CDR3: CATGDSYEQYF

J: TRBJ2-2
V: TRBV7-3
CDR3: CASSLSWAVPGELFF

J: TRBJ2-1
V: TRBV27
CDR3: CASSLHGGNNEQFF

J: TRBJ1-2
V: TRBV2
CDR3: CASSDPDRLYGYTF

J: TRBJ2-5
V: TRBV6-1
CDR3: CASNLAGGPETQYF

J: TRBJ2-1
V: TRBV12-3/TRBV12-4
CDR3: CASSGGLAESYNEQFF

J: TRBJ1-1
V: TRBV5-1
CDR3: CASSLFGGENTEAFF

J: TRBJ2-1
V: TRBV10-1
CDR3: CASSVTGGMGNEQFF

J: TRBJ2-7
V: TRBV12-3/TRBV12-4
CDR3: CASKQVAGGAYEQYF

J: TRBJ1-2
V: TRBV5-1
CDR3: CASSQSQGYGYTF

J: TRBJ2-1
V: TRBV2
CDR3: CASSGLAGSYNEQFF

J: TRBJ2-7
V: TRBV6-5
CDR3: CASSYGTGGMEQYF

J: TRBJ2-5
V: TRBV5-1
CDR3: CASSPRGQETQYF

J: TRBJ2-2
V: TRBV4-2
CDR3: CASRGLGNTGELFF

J: TRBJ2-1
V: TRBV6-4
CDR3: CASSAAGGGHEQFF

J: TRBJ1-1
V: TRBV7-6
CDR3: CASSPRARENAEAFF

J: TRBJ2-7
V: TRBV28
CDR3: CASSLPSSGIQTYEQYF